This is a list of T cell receptor beta chains from one sample in a study of regulatory T cells in long-lasting Graves disease. In TCRdb, the multiplex PCR reads were re-called with MiXCR into one record per CDR3 protein. The sample carries 350,000 to 550,000 distinct CDR3 sequences, around 15% recorded once. The same sample was also studied in work on T cells in Graves' hyperthyroidism and ophthalmopathy.

This specimen was peripheral blood mononuclear cells (PBMCs), taken at new diagnosis, from a patient treated with antithyroid drugs. The receptor set was obtained from a woman aged 50 to 60 with Graves disease. CDR3s include the opening cysteine and the closing phenylalanine or tryptophan. The D gene is left open where the match is weak. Clone size is not always given. Where it is, it says once, few, many or a class for expanded clones.

clone_size	v_call	d_call	j_call	cdr3_aa	cdr3_nt
many	TRBV28	NA	TRBJ1-1	CASSPTGGGVEAFF	TGTGCCAGCAGTCCTACGGGCGGGGGCGTTGAAGCTTTCTTT
many	TRBV12-3/TRBV12-4	TRBD2	TRBJ2-5	CASTWGGSRETQYF	TGTGCCAGCACCTGGGGGGGTAGCCGAGAGACCCAGTACTTC
many	TRBV12-3/TRBV12-4	NA	TRBJ2-1	CASSRQYNEQFF	TGTGCCAGCAGTCGCCAATACAATGAGCAGTTCTTC
many	TRBV2	NA	TRBJ2-3	CASSDVRFTDTQYF	TGTGCCAGCAGTGATGTCAGATTTACAGATACGCAGTATTTT
few	TRBV19	NA	TRBJ1-2	CASKRDTTNYGYTF	TGTGCCAGTAAGAGGGACACGACTAACTATGGCTACACCTTC
many	TRBV11-3	TRBD2	TRBJ2-1	CASSSGTSGSGHKQFF	TGTGCCAGCAGCTCCGGGACTAGCGGGAGTGGCCATAAGCAGTTCTTC
many	TRBV30	NA	TRBJ1-1	CAWIGRGPLNTEAFF	TGTGCCTGGATCGGCAGGGGACCCTTGAACACTGAAGCTTTCTTT
NA	TRBV3-1	NA	TRBJ1-1	CASSQEPGTSVFF	TGTGCCAGCAGCCAAGAGCCGGGGACCTCGGTTTTCTTT
few	TRBV7-2	TRBD1	TRBJ1-2	CASSSGQRYGYTF	TGTGCCAGCAGCTCGGGACAGCGCTATGGCTACACCTTC
many	TRBV9	TRBD2	TRBJ2-7	CASSPGGSGFYEQYF	TGTGCCAGCAGCCCCGGGGGTAGCGGGTTCTACGAGCAGTACTTC
NA	TRBV10-3	TRBD2	TRBJ2-1	CAISELGLAGGMGTYNEQFF	TGTGCCATCAGTGAGTTGGGACTAGCGGGAGGGATGGGAACCTACAATGAGCAGTTCTTC
many	TRBV28	NA	TRBJ2-2	CASSFANTGELFF	TGTGCCAGCAGTTTTGCGAACACCGGGGAGCTGTTTTTT
NA	TRBV19	NA	TRBJ1-5	CASSIDPLSNQPQHF	TGTGCCAGTAGTATAGACCCCCTAAGCAATCAGCCCCAGCATTTT
many	TRBV7-8	NA	TRBJ1-2	CASSLARAPGRVGYTF	TGTGCCAGCAGCTTAGCCCGGGCCCCCGGGAGAGTAGGCTACACCTTC
many	TRBV20-1	NA	TRBJ1-5	CSAVDMGAGQPQHF	TGCAGTGCCGTGGACATGGGGGCAGGTCAGCCCCAGCATTTT
NA	TRBV6-9	NA	TRBJ2-3	CASSFRMTDTQYF	TGTGCCAGCAGTTTTAGGATGACAGATACGCAGTATTTT
few	TRBV7-9	TRBD2	TRBJ2-3	CASSSSSGRDTQYF	TGTGCCAGCAGCTCGTCTAGCGGGAGAGATACGCAGTATTTT
NA	TRBV25-1	NA	TRBJ1-1	CASRGLLKNTEAFF	TGTGCCAGCAGGGGTCTCCTTAAGAACACTGAAGCTTTCTTT
few	TRBV28	NA	TRBJ2-6	CATERSGANVLTF	TGTGCCACGGAGCGCTCTGGGGCCAACGTCCTGACTTTC
NA	TRBV5-8	NA	TRBJ2-4	CASSFPSGGNIQYF	TGTGCCAGCAGCTTTCCCTCAGGGGGGAACATTCAGTACTTC
few	TRBV7-6	NA	TRBJ1-4	CASSLVEEKLFF	TGTGCCAGCAGCTTAGTTGAAGAAAAACTGTTTTTT
few	TRBV20-1	TRBD1	TRBJ2-7	CSARQGQGYEQYF	TGCAGTGCTAGACAGGGACAGGGCTACGAGCAGTACTTC
NA	TRBV3-1	NA	TRBJ1-3	CASSPRDSKHGNTIYF	TGTGCCAGCAGCCCTCGGGACTCGAAACACGGAAACACCATATATTTT
many	TRBV5-1	TRBD2	TRBJ2-1	CASSFNSAGPYNEQFF	TGCGCCAGCAGCTTTAATTCAGCGGGGCCTTACAATGAGCAGTTCTTC
many	TRBV3-1	NA	TRBJ2-3	CASSQSSALDTQYF	TGTGCCAGCAGCCAATCGTCTGCATTAGATACGCAGTATTTT
NA	TRBV18	NA	TRBJ2-5	CASSPCSAQETQYF	TGTGCCAGCTCACCATGTTCCGCTCAAGAGACCCAGTACTTC
NA	TRBV19	NA	TRBJ2-3	CASKETVASTDTQYF	TGTGCCAGTAAGGAGACCGTAGCTAGCACAGATACGCAGTATTTT
NA	TRBV5-1	NA	TRBJ2-6	CASSGTLAVGANVLTF	TGCGCCAGCAGCGGCACCCTAGCTGTTGGGGCCAACGTCCTGACTTTC
NA	TRBV5-1	NA	TRBJ2-5	CASSLAGGGAAETQYF	TGCGCCAGCAGCTTGGCCGGCGGCGGAGCGGCGGAGACCCAGTACTTC
NA	TRBV6-1	NA	TRBJ2-1	CATSQRGSYNEQFF	TGTGCCACCAGTCAGAGGGGCTCCTACAATGAGCAGTTCTTC
many	TRBV7-9	TRBD1	TRBJ1-1	CASSSRTGRLITEAFF	TGTGCCAGCAGCTCCAGGACAGGTCGGTTGATAACTGAAGCTTTCTTT
many	TRBV28	NA	TRBJ1-2	CASSFDGTYGYTF	TGTGCCAGCAGTTTCGACGGCACCTATGGCTACACCTTC
many	TRBV19	TRBD2	TRBJ2-1	CASTAIAGGPEYNEQFF	TGTGCCAGTACCGCAATAGCGGGAGGGCCCGAGTACAATGAGCAGTTCTTC